This is a list of T cell receptor beta chains from one sample in a study of shared clonotypes between healthy human individuals. Here immunoSEQ multiplex PCR was the method, and the copy in TCRdb shows in-frame clones only, minus some. Of about 1.1 million clones listed, 78% are singletons. Sequencing was done on a sample of memory CD4+ T cells from PBMCs. The receptors derive from a man younger than 35 in good health. Some clones in this sample may be carry-over from other donors' samples. Each CDR3 is given with its conserved first and last residue. A D gene is named only where the DNA matches it firmly. For some rows the clone size is stated as once, few or many, or as a class when expanded; others skip it.

d_call: TRBD1
cdr3_length: 13
clone_size: -
v_call: TRBV19
j_call: TRBJ2-5
cdr3_aa: CASSRDRQETQYF
cdr3_nt: TGTGCCAGTAGTAGGGACAGACAAGAGACCCAGTACTTC

d_call: -
cdr3_length: 15
clone_size: -
v_call: TRBV4-1
j_call: TRBJ2-1
cdr3_aa: CASSQLGLRDNEQFF
cdr3_nt: TGCGCCAGCAGCCAACTGGGCCTTAGGGACAATGAGCAGTTCTTC

d_call: -
cdr3_length: 14
clone_size: -
v_call: TRBV2
j_call: TRBJ2-3
cdr3_aa: CASTKILGGDTQYF
cdr3_nt: TGTGCCAGCACGAAAATCCTCGGGGGAGATACGCAGTATTTT

d_call: -
cdr3_length: 15
clone_size: -
v_call: TRBV28
j_call: TRBJ2-2
cdr3_aa: CASGVGSRTTGELFF
cdr3_nt: TGTGCCTCCGGGGTGGGCTCCCGCACTACCGGGGAGCTGTTTTTT

d_call: TRBD2
cdr3_length: 14
clone_size: -
v_call: TRBV6-1
j_call: TRBJ2-7
cdr3_aa: CASSGLAGGYEQYF
cdr3_nt: TGTGCCAGCAGTGGACTAGCGGGAGGGTACGAGCAGTACTTC

d_call: TRBD1
cdr3_length: 15
clone_size: -
v_call: TRBV4-2
j_call: TRBJ1-2
cdr3_aa: CASSQRDRRSYGYTF
cdr3_nt: TGTGCCAGCAGCCAGCGGGACAGACGTTCCTATGGCTACACCTTC

d_call: TRBD1
cdr3_length: 18
clone_size: once
v_call: TRBV28
j_call: TRBJ1-3
cdr3_aa: CASSRDRVGKIRGNTIYF
cdr3_nt: TGTGCCAGCAGTCGGGACAGGGTCGGGAAGATTCGTGGAAACACCATATATTTT

d_call: -
cdr3_length: 15
clone_size: few
v_call: TRBV2
j_call: TRBJ1-1
cdr3_aa: CASSTTVPRDTEAFF
cdr3_nt: TGTGCCAGCAGTACGACAGTCCCACGGGACACTGAAGCTTTCTTT

d_call: -
cdr3_length: 13
clone_size: once
v_call: TRBV5-1
j_call: TRBJ2-1
cdr3_aa: CASSRTLGDEQFF
cdr3_nt: TGCGCCAGCAGCCGGACCCTCGGCGATGAGCAGTTCTTC

d_call: TRBD2
cdr3_length: 17
clone_size: -
v_call: TRBV28
j_call: TRBJ2-7
cdr3_aa: CASTPTSGRAAAGEQYF
cdr3_nt: TGTGCCAGCACTCCGACTAGCGGGAGAGCTGCAGCGGGCGAGCAGTACTTC

d_call: TRBD1
cdr3_length: 13
clone_size: -
v_call: TRBV18
j_call: TRBJ2-7
cdr3_aa: CASSPGQDYEQYF
cdr3_nt: TGTGCCAGCTCACCGGGACAGGACTACGAGCAGTACTTC

d_call: -
cdr3_length: 16
clone_size: -
v_call: TRBV6-5
j_call: TRBJ2-5
cdr3_aa: CASSYSFGGGGETQYF
cdr3_nt: TGTGCCAGCAGTTACTCGTTCGGGGGTGGCGGGGAGACCCAGTACTTC

d_call: TRBD1
cdr3_length: 13
clone_size: -
v_call: TRBV18
j_call: TRBJ2-1
cdr3_aa: CASFQGAQNEQFF
cdr3_nt: TGTGCCAGCTTCCAGGGGGCGCAAAATGAGCAGTTCTTC

d_call: -
cdr3_length: 16
clone_size: -
v_call: TRBV7-9
j_call: TRBJ1-2
cdr3_aa: CASSFEQADLGYGYTF
cdr3_nt: TGTGCCAGCAGCTTTGAACAGGCGGACCTAGGCTATGGCTACACCTTC

d_call: -
cdr3_length: 11
clone_size: -
v_call: TRBV7-8
j_call: TRBJ1-4
cdr3_aa: CASGRTEKLFF
cdr3_nt: TGTGCCAGCGGCCGGACTGAAAAACTGTTTTTT

d_call: -
cdr3_length: 18
clone_size: once
v_call: TRBV11-1
j_call: TRBJ1-5
cdr3_aa: CASSLVGGGLTSNQPQHF
cdr3_nt: TGTGCCAGCAGCTTGGTAGGAGGGGGACTTACGAGCAATCAGCCCCAGCATTTT

d_call: -
cdr3_length: 15
clone_size: -
v_call: TRBV10-3
j_call: TRBJ2-6
cdr3_aa: CAISEGYSGANVLTF
cdr3_nt: TGTGCCATCAGCGAGGGTTACTCTGGGGCCAACGTCCTGACTTTC

d_call: -
cdr3_length: 13
clone_size: once
v_call: TRBV6-5
j_call: TRBJ1-5
cdr3_aa: CASSWVKGQPQHF
cdr3_nt: TGTGCCAGCAGTTGGGTCAAAGGTCAGCCCCAGCATTTT

d_call: -
cdr3_length: 14
clone_size: -
v_call: TRBV4-1
j_call: TRBJ1-4
cdr3_aa: CASSQVSRLEKLFF
cdr3_nt: TGCGCCAGCAGCCAAGTGTCTCGACTTGAAAAACTGTTTTTT

d_call: -
cdr3_length: 17
clone_size: -
v_call: TRBV21-1
j_call: TRBJ2-6
cdr3_aa: CASSCGTGPSGANVLTF
cdr3_nt: TGTGCCAGCAGCTGTGGGACAGGGCCCTCTGGGGCCAACGTCCTGACTTTC

d_call: TRBD2
cdr3_length: 14
clone_size: -
v_call: TRBV7-9
j_call: TRBJ2-1
cdr3_aa: CASSLSGRMNEQFF
cdr3_nt: TGTGCCAGCAGCCTTAGCGGGAGGATGAATGAGCAGTTCTTC

d_call: TRBD2
cdr3_length: 11
clone_size: -
v_call: TRBV30
j_call: TRBJ2-5
cdr3_aa: CAWAGGETQYF
cdr3_nt: TGTGCCTGGGCGGGAGGTGAGACCCAGTACTTC

d_call: TRBD1
cdr3_length: 17
clone_size: -
v_call: TRBV28
j_call: TRBJ1-5
cdr3_aa: CASSSLTLQGARQPQHF
cdr3_nt: TGTGCCAGCAGTTCCCTCACACTACAGGGGGCAAGGCAGCCCCAGCATTTT

d_call: -
cdr3_length: 13
clone_size: -
v_call: TRBV19
j_call: TRBJ2-2
cdr3_aa: CASSPFLVGELFF
cdr3_nt: TGTGCCAGTAGTCCTTTCCTAGTCGGGGAGCTGTTTTTT

d_call: -
cdr3_length: 13
clone_size: few
v_call: TRBV19
j_call: TRBJ2-7
cdr3_aa: CASSIVNSYEQYF
cdr3_nt: TGTGCCAGTAGTATAGTCAATTCCTACGAGCAGTACTTC

d_call: -
cdr3_length: 14
clone_size: -
v_call: TRBV30
j_call: TRBJ2-1
cdr3_aa: CAWSPISADQEEFF
cdr3_nt: TGTGCCTGGAGTCCCATAAGTGCGGACCAGGAGGAATTCTTC

d_call: TRBD1
cdr3_length: 16
clone_size: -
v_call: TRBV27
j_call: TRBJ1-5
cdr3_aa: CASSPDRGFGDQPQHF
cdr3_nt: TGTGCCAGCAGCCCGGACAGGGGCTTCGGCGATCAGCCCCAGCATTTT

d_call: TRBD1
cdr3_length: 14
clone_size: -
v_call: TRBV7-6
j_call: TRBJ2-3
cdr3_aa: CASSLGQGLDTQYF
cdr3_nt: TGTGCCAGCAGCCTGGGACAGGGACTAGATACGCAGTATTTT

d_call: -
cdr3_length: 14
clone_size: -
v_call: TRBV7-9
j_call: TRBJ2-7
cdr3_aa: CATGIAEVAYEQYF
cdr3_nt: TGTGCCACCGGAATAGCGGAAGTCGCCTACGAGCAGTACTTC

d_call: TRBD1
cdr3_length: 14
clone_size: once
v_call: TRBV18
j_call: TRBJ2-1
cdr3_aa: CASSRDRTYNEQFF
cdr3_nt: TGTGCCAGCTCACGGGACAGGACATACAATGAGCAGTTCTTC

d_call: TRBD2
cdr3_length: 17
clone_size: -
v_call: TRBV10-3
j_call: TRBJ2-2
cdr3_aa: CAISAGTSGRGTGELFF
cdr3_nt: TGTGCCATCAGTGCCGGGACTAGCGGAAGGGGTACCGGGGAGCTGTTTTTT

d_call: -
cdr3_length: 17
clone_size: -
v_call: TRBV15
j_call: TRBJ1-3
cdr3_aa: CATSREMTILSGNTIYF
cdr3_nt: TGTGCCACCAGCAGAGAGATGACGATCCTCTCTGGAAACACCATATATTTT

d_call: -
cdr3_length: 16
clone_size: -
v_call: TRBV6-1
j_call: TRBJ2-3
cdr3_aa: CASSDSARGYTDTQYF
cdr3_nt: TGTGCCAGCAGTGATTCGGCGCGAGGGTACACAGATACGCAGTATTTT

d_call: TRBD1
cdr3_length: 15
clone_size: -
v_call: TRBV5-1
j_call: TRBJ2-5
cdr3_aa: CASSLSGTGEETQYF
cdr3_nt: TGCGCCAGCAGCTTGTCCGGGACAGGCGAAGAGACCCAGTACTTC

d_call: -
cdr3_length: 14
clone_size: -
v_call: TRBV5-4
j_call: TRBJ1-4
cdr3_aa: CASSLGTQEEKLFF
cdr3_nt: TGTGCCAGCAGCTTGGGGACCCAGGAGGAAAAACTGTTTTTT

d_call: TRBD1
cdr3_length: 17
clone_size: -
v_call: TRBV19
j_call: TRBJ1-1
cdr3_aa: CAPRGGRGKISPTEAFF
cdr3_nt: TGTGCCCCCAGAGGGGGCAGGGGAAAAATTAGCCCCACTGAAGCTTTCTTT

d_call: -
cdr3_length: 13
clone_size: -
v_call: TRBV5-1
j_call: TRBJ1-5
cdr3_aa: CASSANLNQPQHF
cdr3_nt: TGCGCCAGCAGCGCTAACCTCAATCAGCCCCAGCATTTT

d_call: -
cdr3_length: 10
clone_size: once
v_call: TRBV29-1
j_call: TRBJ2-1
cdr3_aa: CSVQEPGQFF
cdr3_nt: TGCAGCGTCCAAGAACCGGGGCAGTTCTTC

d_call: -
cdr3_length: 16
clone_size: -
v_call: TRBV4-3
j_call: TRBJ2-3
cdr3_aa: CASSQDNRYYTDTQYF
cdr3_nt: TGCGCCAGCAGCCAAGATAACCGATACTACACAGATACGCAGTATTTT

d_call: -
cdr3_length: 14
clone_size: -
v_call: TRBV28
j_call: TRBJ2-5
cdr3_aa: CASNMEGRSGTQYF
cdr3_nt: TGTGCCAGCAACATGGAGGGCAGGTCGGGGACCCAGTACTTC

d_call: -
cdr3_length: 13
clone_size: -
v_call: TRBV5-1
j_call: TRBJ2-5
cdr3_aa: CASSLLVQETQYF
cdr3_nt: TGCGCCAGCAGCTTGCTTGTGCAAGAGACCCAGTACTTC